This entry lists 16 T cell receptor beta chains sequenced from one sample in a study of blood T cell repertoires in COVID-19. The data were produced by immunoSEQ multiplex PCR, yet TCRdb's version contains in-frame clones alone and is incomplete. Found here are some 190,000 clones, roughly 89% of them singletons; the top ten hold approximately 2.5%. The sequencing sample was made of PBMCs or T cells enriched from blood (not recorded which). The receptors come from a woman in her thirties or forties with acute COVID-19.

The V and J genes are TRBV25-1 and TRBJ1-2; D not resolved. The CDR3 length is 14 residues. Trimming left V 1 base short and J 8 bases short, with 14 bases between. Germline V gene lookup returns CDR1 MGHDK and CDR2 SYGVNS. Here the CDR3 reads CASSEFNANIGYTF. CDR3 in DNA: TGTGCCAGCAGTGAATTCAATGCCAACATCGGCTACACCTTC.

The DNA for the CDR3 is TGCAGCGTGAGGGATATAAGGAGCTATGGCTACACCTTC. Translation: CSVRDIRSYGYTF. The chain recombines TRBV29-1 with TRBJ1-2, with no clear D. The length of the CDR3 is 13 residues. Per germline, CDR1 SQVTM and CDR2 ANQGSEA. V lost 6 bases and J lost 4, with 15 bases in between.

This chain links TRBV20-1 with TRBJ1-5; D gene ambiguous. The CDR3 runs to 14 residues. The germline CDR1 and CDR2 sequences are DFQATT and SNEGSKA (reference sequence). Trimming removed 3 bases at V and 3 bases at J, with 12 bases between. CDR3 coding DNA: TGCAGTGCTAGTTCCACTACCTACAATCAGCCCCAGCATTTT. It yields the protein CSASSTTYNQPQHF.

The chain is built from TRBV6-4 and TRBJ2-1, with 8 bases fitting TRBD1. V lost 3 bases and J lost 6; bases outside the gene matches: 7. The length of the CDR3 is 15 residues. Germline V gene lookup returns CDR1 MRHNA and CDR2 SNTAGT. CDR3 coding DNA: TGTGCCAGCAGTGAGCGACAGGGGTCGACCAATGAGCAGTTCTTC. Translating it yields CASSERQGSTNEQFF.

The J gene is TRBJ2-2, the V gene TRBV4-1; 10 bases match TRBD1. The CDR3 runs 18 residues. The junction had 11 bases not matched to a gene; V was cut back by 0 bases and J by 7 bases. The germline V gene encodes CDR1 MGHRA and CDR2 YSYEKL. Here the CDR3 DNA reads TGCGCCAGCAGCCAAGAGGAAACCGGGACAGGGGTGGACGGGGAGCTGTTTTTT. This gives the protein CASSQEETGTGVDGELFF.

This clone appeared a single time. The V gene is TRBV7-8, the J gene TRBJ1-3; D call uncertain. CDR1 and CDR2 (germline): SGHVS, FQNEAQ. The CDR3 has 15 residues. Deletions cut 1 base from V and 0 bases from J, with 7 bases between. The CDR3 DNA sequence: TGTGCCAGCAGCTTAGAGCCTTACTCTGGAAACACCATATATTTT. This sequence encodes CASSLEPYSGNTIYF.

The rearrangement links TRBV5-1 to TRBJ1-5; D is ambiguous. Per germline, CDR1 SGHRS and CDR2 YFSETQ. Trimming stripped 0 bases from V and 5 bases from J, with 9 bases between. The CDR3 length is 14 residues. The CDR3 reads CASSLEPLDQPQHF. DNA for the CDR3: TGCGCCAGCAGCTTGGAGCCGCTGGATCAGCCCCAGCATTTT.

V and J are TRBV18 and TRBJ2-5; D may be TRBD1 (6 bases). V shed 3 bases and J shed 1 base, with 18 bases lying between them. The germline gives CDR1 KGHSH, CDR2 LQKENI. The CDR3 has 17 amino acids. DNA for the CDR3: TGTGCCAGCTCACCCCTCGGGCAGGGGTGGGTCCAAGAGACCCAGTACTTC. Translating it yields CASSPLGQGWVQETQYF. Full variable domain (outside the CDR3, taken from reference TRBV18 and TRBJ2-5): NAGVMQNPRHLVRRRGQEARLRCSPMKGHSHVYWYRQLPEEGLKFMVYLQKENIIDESGMPKERFSAEFPKEGPSILRIQQVVRGDSAAYFCASSPLGQGWVQETQYFGPGTRLLVL.

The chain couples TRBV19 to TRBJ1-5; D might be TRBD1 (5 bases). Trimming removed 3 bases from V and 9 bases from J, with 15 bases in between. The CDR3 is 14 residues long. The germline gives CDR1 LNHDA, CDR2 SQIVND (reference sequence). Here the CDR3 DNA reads TGTGCCAGTAGTATTTCAGGGAGGGATTGGCCCCAGCATTTT. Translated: CASSISGRDWPQHF.

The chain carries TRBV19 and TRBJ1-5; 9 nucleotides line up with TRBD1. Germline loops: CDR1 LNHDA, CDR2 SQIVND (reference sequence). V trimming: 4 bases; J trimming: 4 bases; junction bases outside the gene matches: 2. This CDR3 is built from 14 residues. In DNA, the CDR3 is TGTGCCAGTAGTACTGACAGGGGGAATCAGCCCCAGCATTTT. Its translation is CASSTDRGNQPQHF.

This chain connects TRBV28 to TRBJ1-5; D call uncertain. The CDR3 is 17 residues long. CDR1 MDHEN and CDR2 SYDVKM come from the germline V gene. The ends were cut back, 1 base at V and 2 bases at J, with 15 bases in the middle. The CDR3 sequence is CASSLLIGVGGNQPQHF. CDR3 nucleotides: TGTGCCAGCAGTTTATTAATCGGGGTTGGGGGCAATCAGCCCCAGCATTTT.

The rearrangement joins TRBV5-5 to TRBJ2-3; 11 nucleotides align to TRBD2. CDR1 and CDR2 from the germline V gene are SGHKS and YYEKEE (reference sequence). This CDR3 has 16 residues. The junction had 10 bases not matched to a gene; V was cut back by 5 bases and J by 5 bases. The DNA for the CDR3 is TGTGCCAGCAGTCCTATAGCGGGAGGGCCCTTAGATACGCAGTATTTT. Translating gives CASSPIAGGPLDTQYF.

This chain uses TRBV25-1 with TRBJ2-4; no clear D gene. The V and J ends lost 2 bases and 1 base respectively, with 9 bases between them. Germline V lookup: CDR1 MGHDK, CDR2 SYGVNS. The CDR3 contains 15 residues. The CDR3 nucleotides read TGTGCCAGCAGTGAAGGGTCCGGGGCCAAAAACATTCAGTACTTC. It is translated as CASSEGSGAKNIQYF.

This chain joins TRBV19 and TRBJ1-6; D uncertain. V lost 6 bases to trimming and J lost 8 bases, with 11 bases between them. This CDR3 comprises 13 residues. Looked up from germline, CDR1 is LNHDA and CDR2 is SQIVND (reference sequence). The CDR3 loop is CASSPNSDSPLHF. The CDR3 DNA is TGTGCCAGTAGCCCTAACAGTGATTCACCCCTCCACTTT.

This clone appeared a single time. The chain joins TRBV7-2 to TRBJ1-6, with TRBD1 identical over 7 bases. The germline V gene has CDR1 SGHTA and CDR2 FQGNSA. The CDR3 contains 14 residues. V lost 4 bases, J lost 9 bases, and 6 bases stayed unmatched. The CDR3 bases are TGTGCCAGCAGCTCGACAGGGAGGATTTCACCCCTCCACTTT. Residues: CASSSTGRISPLHF.

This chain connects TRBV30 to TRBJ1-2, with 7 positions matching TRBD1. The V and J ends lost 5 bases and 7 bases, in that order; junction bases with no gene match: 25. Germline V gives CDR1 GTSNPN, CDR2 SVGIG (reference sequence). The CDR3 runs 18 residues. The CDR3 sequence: CAWYKTRDSDRRRAGYTF. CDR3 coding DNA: TGTGCCTGGTATAAAACCCGGGACAGCGACAGGCGACGGGCTGGCTACACCTTC.